Below, 32 T cell receptor beta chains from the same sample are listed, as sequenced in a study of T cell responses to AZD1222 COVID-19 vaccine. TCRdb keeps only in-frame clones here, not all; method: immunoSEQ multiplex PCR. The sample consists of 130,000 to 150,000 clones, approximately 89% of them appearing once. The specimen was peripheral blood, collected on day 0 of AZD1222 vaccination. These receptors were taken from an adult in good health.

This chain uses TRBV2 with TRBJ1-2; D may be TRBD1 (5 bases). V shed 5 bases and J shed 2 bases, with 9 bases lying between them. The germline gives CDR1 SNHLY, CDR2 FYNNEI. The CDR3 runs 13 residues. CDR3 sequence reads: CASSRGSNYGYTF. DNA for the CDR3: TGTGCCAGCAGTAGGGGCTCGAACTATGGCTACACCTTC.

This clone was counted only a few times. The chain recombines TRBV6-5 with TRBJ1-4; D unclear. CDR1 MNHEY and CDR2 SVGAGI come from the germline V gene. The CDR3 has 12 amino acids. Trimming removed 6 bases at V and 8 bases at J, with 10 bases between. CDR3 loop: CASSQNGEKLFF. The CDR3, as DNA: TGTGCCAGCAGCCAAAACGGCGAAAAACTGTTTTTT.

This clone was observed once. The genes are TRBV13 and TRBJ2-3; D is unresolved. CDR3 size: 12 residues. Trimming pared 5 bases from V and 1 base from J, leaving 4 bases between. CDR1 and CDR2 from the germline V gene are PRHDT and FYEKMQ (reference sequence). In DNA form, the CDR3 reads TGTGCCAGCAGCCAACGCACAGATACGCAGTATTTT. It specifies CASSQRTDTQYF. Filled out from reference TRBV13 and TRBJ2-3, the complete variable domain reads AAGVIQSPRHLIKEKRETATLKCYPIPRHDTVYWYQQGPGQDPQFLISFYEKMQSDKGSIPDRFSAQQFSDYHSELNMSSLELGDSALYFCASSQRTDTQYFGPGTRLTVL.

V usage is TRBV7-2 and J usage is TRBJ2-1, with 11 positions matching TRBD1. With 2 bases clipped from V and 9 bases from J, the junction kept 6 bases outside the gene matches. CDR1 and CDR2 (germline): SGHTA, FQGNSA. This CDR3 region has 15 residues. CDR3 loop: CASSLSGTGGSEQFF. The CDR3 DNA follows: TGTGCCAGCAGCTTAAGCGGGACAGGGGGAAGTGAGCAGTTCTTC.

The DNA for the CDR3 is TGTGCCACCAGTGATCCTGGACAGGGCCACGAGCAGTACTTC. This encodes CATSDPGQGHEQYF. V and J are TRBV24-1 and TRBJ2-7; 8 bases agree with TRBD1. V shed 3 bases, J shed 5 bases, and the junction held 5 bases outside the gene matches. The germline CDR1 and CDR2 sequences are KGHDR and SFDVKD. This CDR3 region has 14 residues.

In nucleotides, the CDR3 is TGTGCCAGCACTCCCGGGACAGGGAATCGCAATGAGCAGTTCTTC. Its translation: CASTPGTGNRNEQFF. The gene calls are TRBV27 and TRBJ2-1, with 9 bases that match TRBD1. Germline CDR1 and CDR2: MNHEY and SMNVEV (reference sequence). This CDR3 has 15 residues. With 7 bases clipped from V and 6 bases from J, the junction kept 10 bases outside the gene matches.

The chain joins TRBV11-2 to TRBJ2-5; 8 bases are shared with TRBD2. The CDR3 sequence is 15 residues long. V was clipped by 5 bases and J by 4 bases; unmatched bases: 9. Per germline, CDR1 SGHAT and CDR2 FQNNGV. CDR3 sequence: CASSAAGAGGETQYF. As DNA, the CDR3 is TGTGCCAGCAGCGCCGCCGGGGCGGGGGGAGAGACCCAGTACTTC.

This rearrangement joins TRBV28 to TRBJ1-1, with TRBD1 as a possible D gene (5 bases). Trimming left V 1 base short and J 4 bases short, with 10 bases between. Germline CDR1 reads MDHEN; CDR2 reads SYDVKM. The CDR3 consists of 14 residues. The chain's CDR3 is CASSLLGDGTEAFF. CDR3 in DNA: TGTGCCAGCAGTTTATTAGGGGATGGCACTGAAGCTTTCTTT.

The chain has TRBV28 and TRBJ1-5; D gene ambiguous. This CDR3 is 14 amino acids long. Germline CDR1 and CDR2: MDHEN and SYDVKM. Trimming left V 2 bases short and J 3 bases short, with 8 bases between. The CDR3: CASSLGGYNQPQHF. The CDR3 region has the DNA TGTGCCAGCAGTTTAGGAGGTTACAATCAGCCCCAGCATTTT.

V and J are TRBV7-2 and TRBJ2-3; TRBD2 might be the D (5 bases). V lost 1 base and J 5 bases, leaving 16 bases between the germline ends. In germline, CDR1 is SGHTA, CDR2 FQGNSA. The CDR3 has 16 residues. DNA of the CDR3: TGTGCCAGCAGCTTAGAAGGGAGATGGCTCGGAGATACGCAGTATTTT. Its translation: CASSLEGRWLGDTQYF.

The chain combines TRBV6-1 with TRBJ1-2; unclear D gene. Trimming pared 2 bases from V and 3 bases from J, leaving 13 bases between. The CDR3 runs to 15 residues. Germline CDR1 MNHNS, CDR2 SASEGT. CDR3: CASSETGQHYYGYTF. CDR3 coding DNA: TGTGCCAGCAGTGAAACCGGGCAGCATTACTATGGCTACACCTTC.

In this sample, this clone turned up a few times. The V and J genes are TRBV19 and TRBJ2-7; 10 bases match TRBD1. J gave up 5 bases and V 5 bases, and 9 bases lay outside the gene matches. The V gene's germline CDR1 is LNHDA and CDR2 SQIVND (reference sequence). The CDR3 extends over 15 amino acids. As DNA, the CDR3 is TGTGCCAGTAGTCCCTTGGGGACAGGGGAGAACGAGCAGTACTTC. Encoded protein: CASSPLGTGENEQYF.

The J gene is TRBJ2-3, the V gene TRBV7-2, with 9 bases fitting TRBD2. Trimming cost V 3 bases and J 6 bases; bases outside gene matches: 10. The length of the CDR3 is 16 residues. CDR1 is SGHTA, CDR2 FQGNSA, per germline. The CDR3 sequence is CASSLEAGGGADTQYF. DNA for the CDR3: TGTGCCAGCAGCTTGGAGGCCGGCGGGGGGGCGGATACGCAGTATTTT.

This clone was recorded once. This chain connects TRBV7-3 to TRBJ2-6; D ambiguous. The germline V and J ends were trimmed by 0 bases and 0 bases, with 6 bases remaining between them. The CDR3 spans 16 residues. Looked up from germline, CDR1 is SGHTA and CDR2 is FQGTGA. CDR3 DNA sequence: TGTGCCAGCAGCTTAACGCACAGCTCTGGGGCCAACGTCCTGACTTTC. Its translation is CASSLTHSSGANVLTF.

J is TRBJ1-1 and V is TRBV7-2, with 8 bases aligning to TRBD1. Germline V gives CDR1 SGHTA, CDR2 FQGNSA. Germline trimming cut 3 bases from V and 6 bases from J; bases unmatched to any gene: 9. The CDR3 is 15 amino acids. The CDR3 protein is CASSFGLRGLAEAFF. CDR3 nucleotide sequence: TGTGCCAGCAGCTTTGGCCTCAGGGGGCTCGCTGAAGCTTTCTTT.

This chain uses TRBV19 with TRBJ1-2; D may be TRBD1 (5 bases). Germline V gene data show CDR1 as LNHDA and CDR2 as SQIVND (reference sequence). The CDR3 is made up of 15 amino acids. Trimming stripped 4 bases from V and 4 bases from J, with 16 bases between. The CDR3 reads CASSTRPGPIYGYTF. CDR3 in DNA: TGTGCCAGTAGTACACGGCCGGGACCGATCTATGGCTACACCTTC.

DNA for the CDR3: TGTGCCAGCAGTGGAGCGGGGGGCCTCTACAATGAGCAGTTCTTC. The encoded protein is CASSGAGGLYNEQFF. V usage is TRBV28 and J usage is TRBJ2-1, with 9 bases identical to TRBD2. Germline-derived CDR1 and CDR2 are MDHEN and SYDVKM. J lost 3 bases, V lost 5 bases, and 5 bases had no gene match. The CDR3 consists of 15 residues. The full variable domain, in which reference TRBV28 and TRBJ2-1 provide the parts outside the CDR3, is DVKVTQSSRYLVKRTGEKVFLECVQDMDHENMFWYRQDPGLGLRLIYFSYDVKMKEKGDIPEGYSVSREKKERFSLILESASTNQTSMYLCASSGAGGLYNEQFFGPGTRLTVL.

The chain recombines TRBV5-1 with TRBJ2-1; maybe TRBD2 (5 bases). V was cut by 2 bases and J by 6 bases, with 15 bases left in between. The CDR3 has 15 amino acids. Germline values: CDR1 SGHRS, CDR2 YFSETQ. CDR3 region: CASSFGGSAFNEQFF. Here the CDR3 DNA reads TGCGCCAGCAGCTTCGGAGGATCAGCTTTCAATGAGCAGTTCTTC.

This clone was seen only a few times. This rearrangement joins TRBV7-8 to TRBJ1-1; no firm D call. Germline V gene lookup returns CDR1 SGHVS and CDR2 FQNEAQ. This CDR3 is built from 14 residues. V lost 5 bases, J lost 9 bases, and 19 bases lay in between. DNA of the CDR3: TGTGCCAGCAGCCACCGGGCCGAGGTGGGCCAAGCTTTCTTT. Translating it yields CASSHRAEVGQAFF.

To note about this clone: This sample also contains other DNA sequences that code for the same CDR3. The chain couples TRBV30 to TRBJ1-1; no definite D call. Per the germline V gene, CDR1 is GTSNPN and CDR2 is SVGIG (reference sequence). V gave up 4 bases and J gave up 5 bases, with 8 bases separating them. The CDR3 extends over 11 amino acids. CDR3 nucleotide sequence: TGTGCCTGGATTCGGGTGACTGAAGCTTTCTTT. Its translation: CAWIRVTEAFF.

The chain links TRBV6-1 to TRBJ1-2; 10 bases line up with TRBD1. The germline V gene has CDR1 MNHNS and CDR2 SASEGT. V lost 2 bases and J lost 8; bases outside the gene matches: 5. The CDR3 length is 14 residues. CDR3 sequence: CASSERQGAKGYTF. In DNA, the CDR3 is TGTGCCAGCAGTGAACGACAGGGGGCGAAAGGCTACACCTTC.

The rearrangement joins TRBV10-3 to TRBJ1-5; D gene unclear. CDR1 is ENHRY and CDR2 is SYGVKD in the germline V gene. V was shortened by 4 bases and J by 4 bases, with 8 bases between the two germline ends. The CDR3 is 13 amino acids. The CDR3 reads CAISGEGNQPQHF. The DNA of the CDR3 is TGTGCCATCAGTGGGGAAGGGAATCAGCCCCAGCATTTT.

CDR3 sequence: CASQREGLGNSPLHF. The CDR3 nucleotides read TGTGCCAGCCAAAGAGAAGGGCTGGGCAATTCACCCCTCCACTTT. The J gene is TRBJ1-6, the V gene TRBV7-2; unclear D gene. The ends were cut back, 8 bases at V and 7 bases at J, with 18 bases in the middle. CDR3 length equals 15 residues. Germline CDR1 is SGHTA and CDR2 is FQGNSA.

In DNA, the CDR3 is TGTGCCAGCTCAACTCGACAGGGAAGCGGGGAAAAACTGTTTTTT. Protein sequence: CASSTRQGSGEKLFF. The chain is built from TRBV18 and TRBJ1-4; 7 positions agree with TRBD1. The trim removed 5 bases at V and 8 bases at J, leaving 11 bases unmatched. The CDR3 has 15 amino acids. The germline V gene has CDR1 KGHSH and CDR2 LQKENI.

The CDR3 DNA follows: TGTGCCGGGGTGCGGCTGGGGGCGCGGAATAATTCACCCCTCCACTTT. Translation gives CAGVRLGARNNSPLHF. The chain employs TRBV5-8 and TRBJ1-6; a possible D gene is TRBD1 (6 bases). V was pared by 10 bases and J by 5 bases, with 22 bases between. The CDR3 has 16 amino acids. In germline, CDR1 is SGHTS, CDR2 YDEGEE.

The gene calls are TRBV25-1 and TRBJ2-6; a weak D match, TRBD2 (6 bases). Germline CDR1 is MGHDK and CDR2 is SYGVNS. There are 15 residues in the CDR3. Trimming cost V 1 base and J 3 bases, with 7 bases left between them. The CDR3 bases are TGTGCCAGCAGTGAATTGGGGGGTGGGGCCAACGTCCTGACTTTC. Protein sequence: CASSELGGGANVLTF.

The CDR3 bases are TGTGCCAGCATGGGGGGGCGATTGGGCGAGCAGTACTTC. Protein: CASMGGRLGEQYF. The rearrangement joins TRBV7-9 to TRBJ2-7; D possibly corresponds to TRBD2 (7 bases). V was shortened by 7 bases and J by 6 bases, with 16 bases between the two germline ends. The CDR3 contains 13 residues. Germline loops: CDR1 SEHNR, CDR2 FQNEAQ (reference sequence).

V gene TRBV19 combines with J gene TRBJ2-2, with 15 bases identical to TRBD2. Germline-derived CDR1 and CDR2 are LNHDA and SQIVND (reference sequence). With V trimmed by 6 bases and J by 1 base, 6 bases remained unmatched. This CDR3 region has 18 residues. CDR3 sequence reads: CASSPGLAGGGNTGELFF. The CDR3, as DNA: TGTGCCAGTAGCCCGGGACTAGCGGGGGGCGGGAACACCGGGGAGCTGTTTTTT.

V and J are TRBV5-1 and TRBJ2-2; 12 bases fit TRBD1. This CDR3 contains 18 residues. V lost 4 bases, J lost 8 bases, and 15 bases stayed unmatched. Germline values: CDR1 SGHRS, CDR2 YFSETQ. The CDR3 DNA sequence: TGCGCCAGCAGCCGATCTCGCCCGGGACAGGGGGCGTCGGGGGAGCTGTTTTTT. Protein: CASSRSRPGQGASGELFF. Together with reference TRBV5-1 and TRBJ2-2, the CDR3 gives the full variable domain: KAGVTQTPRYLIKTRGQQVTLSCSPISGHRSVSWYQQTPGQGLQFLFEYFSETQRNKGNFPGRFSGRQFSNSRSEMNVSTLELGDSALYLCASSRSRPGQGASGELFFGEGSRLTVL.

The chain combines TRBV18 with TRBJ2-1; perhaps TRBD2 as D (6 bases). V lost 3 bases and J 5 bases, leaving 8 bases between the germline ends. CDR3 size: 13 residues. CDR1 and CDR2 (germline): KGHSH, LQKENI. The CDR3 spells CASSPGEDNEQFF. The CDR3 DNA sequence: TGTGCCAGCTCACCGGGGGAGGACAATGAGCAGTTCTTC. Complete variable domain (other parts from reference TRBV18 and TRBJ2-1): NAGVMQNPRHLVRRRGQEARLRCSPMKGHSHVYWYRQLPEEGLKFMVYLQKENIIDESGMPKERFSAEFPKEGPSILRIQQVVRGDSAAYFCASSPGEDNEQFFGPGTRLTVL.

The chain combines TRBV18 with TRBJ1-6; no reliable D call. V was trimmed by 3 bases and J by 7 bases, leaving 13 bases between them. This CDR3 comprises 15 residues. CDR1 KGHSH and CDR2 LQKENI come from the germline V gene. The CDR3 DNA sequence: TGTGCCAGCTCACCTATGACCACAGCAAATTCACCCCTCCACTTT. It encodes CASSPMTTANSPLHF.

The chain uses TRBV5-1 and TRBJ2-5; D remains unclear. Germline V gives CDR1 SGHRS, CDR2 YFSETQ. CDR3 size: 11 residues. The V end lost 4 bases, the J end lost 2 bases, and 3 bases lay between the germline ends. The CDR3 protein is CASSVQETQYF. The CDR3 nucleotides read TGCGCCAGCAGCGTGCAAGAGACCCAGTACTTC.